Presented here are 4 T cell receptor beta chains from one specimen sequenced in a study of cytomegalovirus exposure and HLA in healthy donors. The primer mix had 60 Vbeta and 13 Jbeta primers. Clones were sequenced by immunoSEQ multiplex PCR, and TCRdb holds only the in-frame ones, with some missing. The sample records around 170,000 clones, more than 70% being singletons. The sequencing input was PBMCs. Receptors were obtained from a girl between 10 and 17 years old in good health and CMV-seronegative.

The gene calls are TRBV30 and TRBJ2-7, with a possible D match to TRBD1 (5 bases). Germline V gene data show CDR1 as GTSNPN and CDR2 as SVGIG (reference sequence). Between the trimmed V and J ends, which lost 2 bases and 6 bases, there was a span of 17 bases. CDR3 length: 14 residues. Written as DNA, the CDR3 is TGTGCCTGGAGTCGGGCCAGGGAAATCCCCGAGCAGTACTTC. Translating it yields CAWSRAREIPEQYF.

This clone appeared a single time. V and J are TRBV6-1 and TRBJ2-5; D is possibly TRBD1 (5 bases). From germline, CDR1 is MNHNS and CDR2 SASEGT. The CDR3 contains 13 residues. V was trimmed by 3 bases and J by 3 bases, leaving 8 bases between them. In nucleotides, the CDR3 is TGTGCCAGCAGTGAGAAGGGGAAAGAGACCCAGTACTTC. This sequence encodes CASSEKGKETQYF.

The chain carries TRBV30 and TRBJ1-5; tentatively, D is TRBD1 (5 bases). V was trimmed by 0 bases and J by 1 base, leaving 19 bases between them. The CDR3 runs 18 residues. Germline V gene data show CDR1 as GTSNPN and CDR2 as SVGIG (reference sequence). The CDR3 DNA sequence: TGTGCCTGGAGTGTAAGTCTAGGGGCAGGTTTGAGCAATCAGCCCCAGCATTTT. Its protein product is CAWSVSLGAGLSNQPQHF.

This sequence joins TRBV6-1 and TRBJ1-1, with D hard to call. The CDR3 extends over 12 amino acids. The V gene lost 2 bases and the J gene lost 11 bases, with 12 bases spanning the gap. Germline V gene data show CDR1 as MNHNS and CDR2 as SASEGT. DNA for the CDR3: TGTGCCAGCAGTGAAAGCGGCCCGGGGGCTTTCTTT. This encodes CASSESGPGAFF.